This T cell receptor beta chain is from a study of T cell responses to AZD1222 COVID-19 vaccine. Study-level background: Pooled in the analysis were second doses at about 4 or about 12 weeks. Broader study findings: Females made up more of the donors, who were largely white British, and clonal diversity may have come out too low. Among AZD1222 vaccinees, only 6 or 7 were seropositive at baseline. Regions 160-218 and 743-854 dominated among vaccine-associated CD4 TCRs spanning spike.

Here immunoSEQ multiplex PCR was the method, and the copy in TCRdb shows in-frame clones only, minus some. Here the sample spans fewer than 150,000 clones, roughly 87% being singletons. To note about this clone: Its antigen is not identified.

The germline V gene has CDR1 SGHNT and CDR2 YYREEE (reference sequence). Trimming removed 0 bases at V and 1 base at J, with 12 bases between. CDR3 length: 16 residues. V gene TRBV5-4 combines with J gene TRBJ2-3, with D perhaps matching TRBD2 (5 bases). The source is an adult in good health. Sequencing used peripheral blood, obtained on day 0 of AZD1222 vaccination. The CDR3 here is CASSLAVSEGTDTQYF. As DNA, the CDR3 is TGTGCCAGCAGCTTGGCGGTTTCGGAGGGCACAGATACGCAGTATTTT.